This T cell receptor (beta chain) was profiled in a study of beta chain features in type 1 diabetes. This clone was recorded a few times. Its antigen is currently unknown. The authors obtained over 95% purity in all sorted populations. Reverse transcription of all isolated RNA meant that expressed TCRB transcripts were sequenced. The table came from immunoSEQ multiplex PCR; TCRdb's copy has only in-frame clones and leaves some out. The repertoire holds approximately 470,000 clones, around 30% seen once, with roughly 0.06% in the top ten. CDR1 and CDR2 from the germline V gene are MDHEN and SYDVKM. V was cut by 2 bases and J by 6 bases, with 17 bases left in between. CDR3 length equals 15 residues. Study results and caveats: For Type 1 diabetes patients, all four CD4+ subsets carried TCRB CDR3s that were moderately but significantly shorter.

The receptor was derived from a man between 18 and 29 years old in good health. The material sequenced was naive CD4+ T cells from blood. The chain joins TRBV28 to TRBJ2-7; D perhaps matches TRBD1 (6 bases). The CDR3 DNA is TGTGCCAGCAGTTTACATCAGGGGAACGGTCTCGAGCAGTACTTC. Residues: CASSLHQGNGLEQYF. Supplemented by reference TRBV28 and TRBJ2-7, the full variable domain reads DVKVTQSSRYLVKRTGEKVFLECVQDMDHENMFWYRQDPGLGLRLIYFSYDVKMKEKGDIPEGYSVSREKKERFSLILESASTNQTSMYLCASSLHQGNGLEQYFGPGTRLTVT.